The 18 T cell receptor beta chains below all came from one sample that was sequenced in a study of Graves' ophthalmopathy and Graves' hyperthyroidism. Researchers took RNA transcripts and amplified TCR beta CDR3 regions from them. Second-round multiplex PCR followed a first-round RT-PCR using HTBI primers. Each CDR3 protein gets one entry after TCRdb re-called the multiplex PCR reads with MiXCR. The sample yields some 520,000 distinct CDR3 sequences, under 15% seen once. The sequencing input was blood. These receptors all stem from a woman aged 30 to 39 with Graves' ophthalmopathy.

This clonotype was observed a few times. J is TRBJ1-3 and V is TRBV30; D is undetermined. The CDR3 is made up of 11 amino acids. Per germline, CDR1 GTSNPN and CDR2 SVGIG (reference sequence). The V end lost 2 bases, the J end lost 7 bases, and 6 bases lay between the germline ends. The CDR3 sequence is CAWSKVNTIYF. The CDR3 bases are TGTGCCTGGAGTAAAGTGAACACCATATATTTT.

The chain combines TRBV19 with TRBJ1-2; unclear D gene. Germline V gene data show CDR1 as LNHDA and CDR2 as SQIVND (reference sequence). V shed 4 bases and J shed 2 bases, with 14 bases lying between them. The CDR3 is 15 residues long. The CDR3 here is CASSTTSNLNYGYTF. CDR3 DNA: TGTGCCAGTAGTACAACAAGCAATCTCAACTATGGCTACACCTTC.

The table lists this clonotype with many counts. The J gene is TRBJ2-7, the V gene TRBV27; 8 bases are shared with TRBD1. The CDR3 totals 12 residues. The germline CDR1 and CDR2 sequences are MNHEY and SMNVEV (reference sequence). The V gene end was trimmed by 10 bases and the J gene end by 6 bases; junction bases not matched to a gene: 8. CDR3 DNA: TGTGCCACCACGACAGGGGTAGGCGAGCAGTACTTC. As protein: CATTTGVGEQYF.

This clonotype was counted at least ten times. The rearrangement joins TRBV30 to TRBJ2-2; weak D call: TRBD2 (6 bases). Germline assignment: CDR1 GTSNPN and CDR2 SVGIG (reference sequence). The V gene lost 2 bases and the J gene lost 0 bases, with 10 bases spanning the gap. This CDR3 has 15 amino acids. Here the CDR3 DNA reads TGTGCCTGGAGTCCTATAGCGGCGAACACCGGGGAGCTGTTTTTT. It specifies CAWSPIAANTGELFF. The full variable domain, in which reference TRBV30 and TRBJ2-2 provide the parts outside the CDR3, is SQTIHQWPATLVQPVGSPLSLECTVEGTSNPNLYWYRQAAGRGLQLLFYSVGIGQISSEVPQNLSASRPQDRQFILSSKKLLLSDSGFYLCAWSPIAANTGELFFGEGSRLTVL.

In its sample, this clonotype was seen many times. The gene calls are TRBV6-1 and TRBJ2-5; tentatively, D is TRBD1 or TRBD2 (7 bases each). The CDR3 is made up of 15 amino acids. The germline gives CDR1 MNHNS, CDR2 SASEGT. The V end lost 8 bases, the J end lost 9 bases, and 25 bases lay between the germline ends. The CDR3 coding sequence is TGTGCCAGCCTGGGACCCCTTGGCAGGGGGGGGTCCCAGTACTTC. This gives the protein CASLGPLGRGGSQYF.

The sample holds a few counts of this clonotype. The J gene is TRBJ1-1, the V gene TRBV24-1; D uncertain. The V gene lost 3 bases and the J gene lost 4 bases, with 8 bases spanning the gap. Germline CDR1 and CDR2: KGHDR and SFDVKD. The CDR3 is 13 residues long. Here the CDR3 reads CATSDSWGTEAFF. The CDR3 DNA is TGTGCCACCAGTGATAGTTGGGGCACTGAAGCTTTCTTT.

This clonotype was picked up many times. This CDR3 is CSGRARSGTNTGELFF. The CDR3 nucleotides read TGCAGCGGCCGAGCCCGGAGCGGGACAAACACCGGGGAGCTGTTTTTT. The chain links TRBV29-1 to TRBJ2-2; a weak D match, TRBD2 (7 bases). This CDR3 spans 16 amino acids. Trimming cost V 7 bases and J 2 bases, with 20 bases left between them. Germline-derived CDR1 and CDR2 are SQVTM and ANQGSEA.

The table lists this clonotype with many counts. The chain joins TRBV12-3 or TRBV12-4 to TRBJ1-2, with D unclear. Trimming stripped 2 bases from V and 6 bases from J, with 7 bases between. The length of the CDR3 is 12 residues. CDR3 protein: CASSLSGHGYTF. CDR3 nucleotide sequence: TGTGCCAGCAGTTTATCAGGACATGGCTACACCTTC.

This clonotype occurred many times. The rearrangement links TRBV4-1 to TRBJ1-2, with D unresolved. The CDR3 totals 12 residues. Between the trimmed V and J ends, which lost 2 bases and 8 bases, there was a span of 9 bases. Germline CDR1 reads MGHRA; CDR2 reads YSYEKL. Written as DNA, the CDR3 is TGCGCCAGCAGCCAAAGTCCGGGGGGCTACACCTTC. Protein sequence: CASSQSPGGYTF.

This clonotype was seen at least ten times. The chain couples TRBV5-5 to TRBJ2-4; D might be TRBD2 (5 bases). The germline CDR1 and CDR2 sequences are SGHKS and YYEKEE (reference sequence). The CDR3 consists of 15 residues. Trimming pared 2 bases from V and 4 bases from J, leaving 13 bases between. The CDR3 nucleotides are TGTGCCAGCAGCTTTGAAGGACTCAATAAAAACATTCAGTACTTC. Translating it yields CASSFEGLNKNIQYF.

This clonotype was picked up a small number of times. The rearrangement joins TRBV5-1 to TRBJ2-5; TRBD1 matches 7 bases. V lost 0 bases and J lost 5; bases outside the gene matches: 4. Looked up from germline, CDR1 is SGHRS and CDR2 is YFSETQ. The CDR3 covers 14 residues. In DNA, the CDR3 is TGCGCCAGCAGCTTGGAACAGGGGCTGGAGACCCAGTACTTC. This encodes CASSLEQGLETQYF.

This clonotype was detected ten times or more. V gene TRBV28 combines with J gene TRBJ1-5, with D perhaps TRBD1 (5 bases). V shed 7 bases and J shed 0 bases, with 22 bases lying between them. Germline CDR1 and CDR2: MDHEN and SYDVKM. This CDR3 is 18 amino acids long. CDR3 loop: CASNRGTGWGYSNQPQHF. Here the CDR3 DNA reads TGTGCCAGCAATAGGGGCACAGGATGGGGGTATAGCAATCAGCCCCAGCATTTT.

This clonotype showed up just a few times. The rearrangement uses TRBV4-1 and TRBJ1-1, with TRBD1 as a possible D gene (5 bases). The CDR3 contains 17 residues. V lost 6 bases and J 2 bases, leaving 22 bases between the germline ends. Germline loops: CDR1 MGHRA, CDR2 YSYEKL. The CDR3 here is CASRTSRALGENTEAFF. CDR3 nucleotides: TGCGCCAGCAGAACCAGCAGGGCTTTAGGGGAAAACACTGAAGCTTTCTTT.

In its sample, this clonotype was seen many times. The chain couples TRBV7-9 to TRBJ2-7, with 9 nucleotides matching TRBD2. The ends lost 0 bases at V and 3 bases at J; junction bases unmatched: 3. CDR1 and CDR2 (germline): SEHNR, FQNEAQ (reference sequence). The CDR3 extends over 15 amino acids. The DNA of the CDR3 is TGTGCCAGCAGCTTAGCTAGCGGGAGTTACTACGAGCAGTACTTC. This encodes CASSLASGSYYEQYF.

The V gene is TRBV2, the J gene TRBJ2-7, with 7 nucleotides matching TRBD1. The J segment lost 3 bases and the V segment lost 6 bases, leaving 8 bases of the junction unmatched. Germline loops: CDR1 SNHLY, CDR2 FYNNEI. The CDR3 covers 14 residues. CDR3 sequence (DNA): TGTGCCAGCAGGGTAGAACAGGGGCACTACGAGCAGTACTTC. Translation gives CASRVEQGHYEQYF.

This clonotype was seen repeatedly, ten times or more. The chain carries TRBV5-1 and TRBJ2-7; D is perhaps TRBD1 (6 bases). V shed 3 bases and J shed 2 bases, with 12 bases lying between them. Germline V lookup: CDR1 SGHRS, CDR2 YFSETQ. The CDR3 has 14 residues. This chain's CDR3 is CASSSDTGTYEQYF. CDR3 in DNA: TGCGCCAGCAGCTCGGACACAGGGACCTACGAGCAGTACTTC.

This clonotype was observed at least ten times. J is TRBJ1-6 and V is TRBV6-2 or TRBV6-3; D is undetermined. V was shortened by 4 bases and J by 10 bases, with 14 bases between the two germline ends. Germline assignment: CDR1 MNHEY and CDR2 SVGEGT. CDR3 size: 14 residues. The CDR3 here is CASSSTQERSPLHF. The CDR3, as DNA: TGTGCCAGCAGTTCGACGCAGGAGAGATCACCCCTCCACTTT.

Many counts were recorded for this clonotype. The rearrangement links TRBV12-3 or TRBV12-4 to TRBJ2-5, with D possibly TRBD1 on 5 matching bases. This CDR3 region has 14 residues. V shed 3 bases and J shed 3 bases, with 11 bases lying between them. The CDR3: CASSLRQREETQYF. Here the CDR3 DNA reads TGTGCCAGCAGTTTGCGACAGAGAGAAGAGACCCAGTACTTC.